The 8 T cell receptor beta chains below all came from one sample that was sequenced in a study of blood T cell repertoires in COVID-19. Some clones are missing from TCRdb's copy, which holds only in-frame ones; the method was immunoSEQ multiplex PCR. The repertoire holds 90,000 to 95,000 clones, with around 88% as singletons. Sequencing was performed on peripheral blood. These TCRs come from a woman in her 70s with acute or convalescent COVID-19.

The sample holds one count of this clone. V gene TRBV3-1 (or the pseudogene TRBV3-2) combines with J gene TRBJ1-6, with no clear D. CDR1 is LGHDT and CDR2 is YNNKEL in the germline V gene (reference sequence). V lost 3 bases to trimming and J lost 4 bases, with 7 bases between them. This CDR3 has 14 amino acids. The CDR3 here is CASSHTDYNSPLHF. For the CDR3, the DNA is TGTGCCAGCAGCCATACTGATTATAATTCACCCCTCCACTTT.

This clone was detected once. The chain couples TRBV4-1 to TRBJ1-2; 7 nucleotides line up with TRBD1. This CDR3 region has 15 residues. Germline CDR1 MGHRA, CDR2 YSYEKL. V gave up 2 bases and J gave up 4 bases; unmatched junction bases: 7. The CDR3 protein is CASSQPGQETYGYTF. CDR3 in DNA: TGCGCCAGCAGCCAACCCGGACAGGAAACCTATGGCTACACCTTC.

This chain links TRBV9 with TRBJ1-6; D remains ambiguous. From germline, CDR1 is SGDLS and CDR2 YYNGEE. The CDR3 has 17 amino acids. Trimming removed 0 bases from V and 6 bases from J, with 16 bases in between. CDR3 sequence: CASSVGGSRVPNSPLHF. CDR3 bases: TGTGCCAGCAGCGTAGGCGGCTCAAGAGTACCTAATTCACCCCTCCACTTT.

The CDR3 DNA is TGTGCCAGCAGCCAAACCTTAGGGGGGGCCAAAAATGAGCAGTTCTTC. Translation: CASSQTLGGAKNEQFF. The rearrangement uses TRBV3-1 (or the pseudogene TRBV3-2) and TRBJ2-1; tentative D call: TRBD2 (7 bases). Germline assignment: CDR1 LGHDT and CDR2 YNNKEL (reference sequence). Trimming took 2 bases from V and 7 from J, leaving 18 bases between them. The CDR3 is made up of 16 amino acids.

This chain joins TRBV5-1 and TRBJ1-2; TRBD1 agrees at 7 bases. The CDR3 runs to 13 residues. J lost 6 bases, V lost 5 bases, and 7 bases had no gene match. Germline-derived CDR1 and CDR2 are SGHRS and YFSETQ. CDR3 region: CASSGGQNHGYTF. In DNA, the CDR3 is TGCGCCAGCAGTGGGGGACAGAATCATGGCTACACCTTC. Full variable domain (missing parts from reference TRBV5-1 and TRBJ1-2): KAGVTQTPRYLIKTRGQQVTLSCSPISGHRSVSWYQQTPGQGLQFLFEYFSETQRNKGNFPGRFSGRQFSNSRSEMNVSTLELGDSALYLCASSGGQNHGYTFGSGTRLTVV.

The gene calls are TRBV11-2 and TRBJ1-1, with 9 bases lining up with TRBD1. The CDR3 runs 15 residues. The V segment lost 4 bases and the J segment 4 bases; nucleotides outside the gene matches: 7. Germline CDR1 and CDR2: SGHAT and FQNNGV. DNA for the CDR3: TGTGCCAGCAGCTCCCGGGACAGGGTGATCACTGAAGCTTTCTTT. Translating it yields CASSSRDRVITEAFF.

The chain combines TRBV29-1 with TRBJ2-1; 15 bases align to TRBD2. Germline V gives CDR1 SQVTM, CDR2 ANQGSEA. The CDR3 loop spans 13 amino acids. Losses at the gene ends were 7 bases for V and 6 bases for J; bases not matched to a gene: 1. CDR3 sequence: CSAGLAGGNEQFF. The CDR3 coding sequence is TGCAGCGCGGGACTAGCGGGAGGCAATGAGCAGTTCTTC.

The chain is built from TRBV4-2 and TRBJ1-3, with 10 nucleotides matching TRBD1. V was pared by 4 bases and J by 0 bases, with 3 bases of the junction left unmatched. Germline assignment: CDR1 LGHNA and CDR2 YNFKEQ. The CDR3 totals 16 residues. The CDR3 coding sequence is TGTGCCAGCAGCCTATGGACAGGGGGCTCTGGAAACACCATATATTTT. Its protein is CASSLWTGGSGNTIYF.